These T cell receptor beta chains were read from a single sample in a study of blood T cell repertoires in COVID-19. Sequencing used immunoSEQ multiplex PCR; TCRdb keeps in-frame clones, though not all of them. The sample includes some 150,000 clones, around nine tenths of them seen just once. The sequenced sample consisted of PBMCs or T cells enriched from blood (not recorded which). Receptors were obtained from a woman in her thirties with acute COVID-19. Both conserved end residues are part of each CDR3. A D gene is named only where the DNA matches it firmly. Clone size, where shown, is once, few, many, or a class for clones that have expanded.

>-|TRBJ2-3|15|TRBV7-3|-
CASSLTRSGYDTQYF
TGTGCCAGCAGCTTAACCAGGTCAGGGTACGATACGCAGTATTTT
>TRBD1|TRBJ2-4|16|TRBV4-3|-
CASSLQTGGSQSIQYF
TGCGCCAGCAGCCTCCAGACAGGGGGAAGTCAAAGCATTCAGTACTTC
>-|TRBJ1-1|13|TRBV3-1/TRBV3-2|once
CASSLTENTEAFF
TGTGCCAGCAGTTTGACAGAGAACACTGAAGCTTTCTTT
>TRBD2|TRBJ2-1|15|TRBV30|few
CAWRPLAQFSNEQFF
TGTGCCTGGAGACCACTAGCGCAGTTTTCGAATGAGCAGTTCTTC
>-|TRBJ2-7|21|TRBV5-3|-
CARSLANPPSGWDSSSYEQYF
TGTGCCAGAAGCTTGGCCAACCCCCCTTCAGGGTGGGACTCGAGCTCCTACGAGCAGTACTTC
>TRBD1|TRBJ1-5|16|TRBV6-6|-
CASSYSTGGAPKPQHF
TGTGCCAGCAGTTACTCGACAGGGGGTGCCCCAAAGCCCCAGCATTTT
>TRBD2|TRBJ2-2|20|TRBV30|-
CAWSWWAGAGTSTRSGELFF
TGTGCCTGGAGTTGGTGGGCAGGGGCTGGGACTAGCACGCGGTCCGGGGAGCTGTTTTTT
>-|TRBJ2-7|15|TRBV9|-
CASSVEDSSSYEQYF
TGTGCCAGCAGCGTAGAGGACTCGAGCTCCTACGAGCAGTACTTC
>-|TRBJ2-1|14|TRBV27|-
CASTRQDLYNEQFF
TGTGCCAGCACGCGGCAGGACTTATACAATGAGCAGTTCTTC
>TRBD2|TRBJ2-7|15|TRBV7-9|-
CASSLVSGRAWEQYF
TGTGCCAGCAGCTTAGTAAGCGGGAGGGCCTGGGAGCAGTACTTC
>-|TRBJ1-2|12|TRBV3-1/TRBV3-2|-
CASSQDSYGYTF
TGTGCCAGCAGCCAGGACAGCTATGGCTACACCTTC
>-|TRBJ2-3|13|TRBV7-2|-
CASSLINTDTQYF
TGTGCCAGCAGCTTAATCAACACAGATACGCAGTATTTT
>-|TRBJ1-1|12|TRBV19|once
CASSTGNTEAFF
TGTGCCAGTAGCACTGGGAACACTGAAGCTTTCTTT
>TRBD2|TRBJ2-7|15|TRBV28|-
CASSQTSGRSHEQYF
TGTGCCAGCAGCCAGACTAGCGGGAGATCCCACGAGCAGTACTTC
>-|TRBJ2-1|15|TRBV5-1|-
CASSLDLVANNEQFF
TGCGCCAGCAGCCTAGACTTAGTAGCCAACAATGAGCAGTTCTTC
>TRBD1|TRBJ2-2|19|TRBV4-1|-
CASSQGGQGVLANTGELFF
TGCGCCAGCAGCCAAGGGGGACAGGGTGTTCTCGCGAACACCGGGGAGCTGTTTTTT
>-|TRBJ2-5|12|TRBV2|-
CASESEGQTQYF
TGTGCCAGCGAATCGGAGGGTCAGACCCAGTACTTC
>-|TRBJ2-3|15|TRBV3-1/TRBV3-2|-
CASSPTASLLDTQYF
TGTGCCAGCAGCCCTACCGCTTCCCTCTTAGATACGCAGTATTTT
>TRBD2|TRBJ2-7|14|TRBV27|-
CASSVSLAGGEQYF
TGTGCCAGCAGTGTTTCACTAGCGGGAGGTGAGCAGTACTTC
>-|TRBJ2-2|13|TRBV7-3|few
CASSLDSAGELFF
TGTGCCAGCAGCTTAGACTCAGCCGGGGAGCTGTTTTTT
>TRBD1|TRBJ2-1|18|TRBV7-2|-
CASSLDPGTVRLYNEQFF
TGTGCCAGCAGCTTAGACCCCGGGACAGTTCGGTTATACAATGAGCAGTTCTTC
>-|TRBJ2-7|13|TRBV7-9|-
CASSPPSSYEQYF
TGTGCCAGCAGCCCCCCGAGCTCCTACGAGCAGTACTTC
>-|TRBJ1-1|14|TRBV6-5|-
CASSYSADNTEAFF
TGTGCCAGCAGTTACTCCGCAGATAACACTGAAGCTTTCTTT
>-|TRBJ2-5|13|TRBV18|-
CASSPGLQETQYF
TGTGCCAGCTCACCAGGCTTACAAGAGACCCAGTACTTC
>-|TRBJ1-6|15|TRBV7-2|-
CASSFQQGGDSPLHF
TGTGCCAGCAGCTTCCAACAGGGTGGAGATTCACCCCTCCACTTT
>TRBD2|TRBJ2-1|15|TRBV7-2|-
CASSLGRTSGNEQFF
TGTGCCAGCAGCTTAGGTAGGACTAGCGGAAATGAGCAGTTCTTC
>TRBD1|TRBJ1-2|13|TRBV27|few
CASSSNRGSGYTF
TGTGCCAGCAGCTCCAACAGGGGCTCTGGCTACACCTTC
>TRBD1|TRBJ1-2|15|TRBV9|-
CASSAGQGANYGYTF
TGTGCCAGCAGCGCCGGACAGGGGGCGAACTATGGCTACACCTTC
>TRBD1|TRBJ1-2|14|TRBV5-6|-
CASSYRGRSYGYTF
TGTGCCAGCAGCTACAGGGGACGATCCTATGGCTACACCTTC
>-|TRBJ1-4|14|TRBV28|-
CASSPPDSFEKLFF
TGTGCCAGCAGTCCCCCGGACAGCTTTGAAAAACTGTTTTTT
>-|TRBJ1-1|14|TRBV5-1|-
CASSLQGEYTEAFF
TGCGCCAGCAGCTTGCAGGGTGAGTACACTGAAGCTTTCTTT
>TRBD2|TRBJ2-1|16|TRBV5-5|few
CASSTGGSGIYNEQFF
TGTGCCAGCAGTACCGGGGGTAGCGGGATCTACAATGAGCAGTTCTTC
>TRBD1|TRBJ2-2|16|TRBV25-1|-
CASSTGTGGDTGELFF
TGTGCCAGCAGTACCGGGACAGGGGGCGACACCGGGGAGCTGTTTTTT
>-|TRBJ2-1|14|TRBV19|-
CASSVLARAGEQFF
TGTGCCAGTAGCGTGCTAGCGCGGGCTGGTGAGCAGTTCTTC
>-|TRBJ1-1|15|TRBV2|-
CASTGSGALNTEAFF
TGTGCCAGCACAGGGAGCGGGGCTTTGAACACTGAAGCTTTCTTT
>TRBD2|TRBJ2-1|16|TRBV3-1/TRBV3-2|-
CASSQDLASGYNEQFF
TGTGCCAGCAGCCAAGATCTGGCTAGCGGTTACAATGAGCAGTTCTTC
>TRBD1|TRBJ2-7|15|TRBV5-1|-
CASSLMGTVNGEQYF
TGCGCCAGCAGCCTGATGGGGACAGTTAACGGCGAGCAGTACTTC
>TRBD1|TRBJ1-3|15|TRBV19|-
CATTIGTGSGNTIYF
TGTGCCACGACAATTGGGACAGGGAGTGGAAACACCATATATTTT
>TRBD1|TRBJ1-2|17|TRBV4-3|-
CASSPRAGGAFNYGYTF
TGCGCCAGCAGCCCAAGGGCAGGGGGTGCCTTTAACTATGGCTACACCTTC
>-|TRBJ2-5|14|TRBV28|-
CASNSPNEGETQYF
TGTGCCAGCAATTCCCCCAACGAGGGAGAGACCCAGTACTTC
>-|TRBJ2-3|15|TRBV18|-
CASSPSSSSVDTQYF
TGTGCCAGCTCACCTTCGTCGAGTTCCGTGGATACGCAGTATTTT
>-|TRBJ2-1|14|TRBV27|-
CASRPYNTDNEQFF
TGTGCCAGCAGACCATATAATACTGACAATGAGCAGTTCTTC
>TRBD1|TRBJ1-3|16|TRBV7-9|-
CASSLRDRGSGNTIYF
TGTGCCAGCAGCTTAAGGGACAGGGGCTCTGGAAACACCATATATTTT
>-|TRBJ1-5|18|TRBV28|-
CASSPLGGQAIVNQPQHF
TGTGCCAGCAGTCCCCTCGGGGGGCAGGCTATTGTCAATCAGCCCCAGCATTTT
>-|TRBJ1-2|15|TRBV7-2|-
CASSLGMGASYGYTF
TGTGCCAGCAGCTTAGGCATGGGGGCCAGCTATGGCTACACCTTC
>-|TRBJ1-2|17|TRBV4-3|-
CASSQIVGPVGRDGYTF
TGCGCCAGCAGCCAAATAGTGGGACCGGTAGGGAGGGATGGCTACACCTTC
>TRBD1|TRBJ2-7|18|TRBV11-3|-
CASSLRLPPAQGACEQYF
TGTGCCAGCAGCTTACGGCTTCCCCCGGCCCAGGGGGCTTGCGAGCAGTACTTC
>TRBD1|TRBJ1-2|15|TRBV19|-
CASSISGTGASGYTF
TGTGCCAGTAGTATTTCCGGGACAGGGGCGTCCGGCTACACCTTC
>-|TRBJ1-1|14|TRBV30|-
CAWRPGWAGTEAFF
TGTGCCTGGAGACCGGGGTGGGCGGGCACTGAAGCTTTCTTT
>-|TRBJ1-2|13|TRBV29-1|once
CSVVRLYDLGYTF
TGCAGCGTGGTCAGACTCTATGATCTAGGCTACACCTTC
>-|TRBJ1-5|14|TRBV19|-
CASDHDSSGQPQHF
TGTGCCAGTGACCATGACAGTTCCGGGCAGCCCCAGCATTTT
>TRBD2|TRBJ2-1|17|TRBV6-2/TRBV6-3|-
CASSPLTGTSGTHEQFF
TGTGCCAGCAGCCCTCTTACCGGGACTAGCGGGACCCATGAGCAGTTCTTC
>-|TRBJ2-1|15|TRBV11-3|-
CASSLGGVSYNEQFF
TGTGCCAGCAGCTTGGGCGGGGTCTCCTACAATGAGCAGTTCTTC
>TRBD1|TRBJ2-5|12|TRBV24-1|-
CATADRGETQYF
TGTGCCACCGCGGACAGGGGTGAGACCCAGTACTTC